These 18 T cell receptor beta chains came from one sample sequenced in a study of blood T cell repertoires in COVID-19. Profiled with immunoSEQ multiplex PCR; TCRdb holds only in-frame clones, not every one. The repertoire holds over 200,000 clones, with less than 90% as singletons. The sequencing sample was made of peripheral blood. The receptors were gathered from a man aged 35 to 55 with active or convalescent COVID-19.

V usage is TRBV27 and J usage is TRBJ2-6; a weak D match, TRBD2 (6 bases). The V gene lost 3 bases and the J gene lost 0 bases, with 15 bases spanning the gap. This CDR3 has 18 residues. CDR1 MNHEY and CDR2 SMNVEV come from the germline V gene (reference sequence). CDR3 sequence reads: CASSFWGEAHSGANVLTF. The CDR3, as DNA: TGTGCCAGCAGTTTTTGGGGGGAGGCTCACTCTGGGGCCAACGTCCTGACTTTC. Drawing the rest from reference TRBV27 and TRBJ2-6, the complete variable domain is EAQVTQNPRYLITVTGKKLTVTCSQNMNHEYMSWYRQDPGLGLRQIYYSMNVEVTDKGDVPEGYKVSRKEKRNFPLILESPSPNQTSLYFCASSFWGEAHSGANVLTFGAGSRLTVL.

This clone turned up a few times. The chain recombines TRBV7-8 with TRBJ1-4, with no clear D. CDR1 SGHVS and CDR2 FQNEAQ come from the germline V gene. The V end lost 2 bases, the J end lost 5 bases, and 21 bases lay between the germline ends. This CDR3 is built from 18 residues. The CDR3 is CASSLPLRGGIPNEKLFF. CDR3 DNA: TGTGCCAGCAGCTTACCCCTCAGAGGAGGGATCCCGAATGAAAAACTGTTTTTT.

V usage is TRBV19 and J usage is TRBJ1-1; D not certain. The CDR3 is 13 residues long. The V gene's germline CDR1 is LNHDA and CDR2 SQIVND (reference sequence). Trimming took 2 bases from V and 1 from J, leaving 5 bases between them. The CDR3 protein is CASSIRRNTEAFF. The CDR3 bases are TGTGCCAGTAGTATAAGGAGGAACACTGAAGCTTTCTTT.

This rearrangement joins TRBV7-3 to TRBJ1-2; D uncertain. Trimming cost V 5 bases and J 0 bases, with 13 bases left between them. The CDR3 spans 15 residues. The germline V gene has CDR1 SGHTA and CDR2 FQGTGA. The CDR3 region is CASSPMHGANYGYTF. DNA for the CDR3: TGTGCCAGCAGCCCGATGCACGGGGCTAACTATGGCTACACCTTC.

The gene calls are TRBV6-5 and TRBJ1-4, with D maybe TRBD1 (6 bases). V was pared by 5 bases and J by 8 bases, with 15 bases between. This CDR3 comprises 14 residues. The V gene's germline CDR1 is MNHEY and CDR2 SVGAGI. The CDR3 coding sequence is TGTGCCAGCAGTCCTCGGACAGCGGCAGAAAAACTGTTTTTT. This sequence encodes CASSPRTAAEKLFF.

The J gene is TRBJ2-1, the V gene TRBV6-5; 8 nucleotides line up with TRBD1. Per the germline V gene, CDR1 is MNHEY and CDR2 is SVGAGI. V trimming: 4 bases; J trimming: 5 bases; junction bases outside the gene matches: 7. The CDR3 runs 15 residues. The CDR3 loop is CASSWGDRRNNEQFF. For the CDR3, the DNA is TGTGCCAGCAGTTGGGGGGACAGGAGAAACAATGAGCAGTTCTTC.

This clone showed up just a few times. The CDR3 here is CATSDTTGGALNEQFF. CDR3 nucleotides: TGTGCCACCAGTGATACTACAGGGGGCGCGTTGAATGAGCAGTTCTTC. V and J are TRBV24-1 and TRBJ2-1, with 9 bases lining up with TRBD1. Germline CDR1 reads KGHDR; CDR2 reads SFDVKD. This CDR3 comprises 16 residues. Trimming cost V 3 bases and J 7 bases; bases outside gene matches: 9.

CDR3 sequence (DNA): TGTGCCAGCAGTCCCCCCCGACTAGCGCCCCGAAAAGACAATGAGCAGTTCTTC. Amino acids: CASSPPRLAPRKDNEQFF. The rearrangement joins TRBV27 to TRBJ2-1; TRBD2 aligns across 8 bases. The CDR3 loop spans 18 amino acids. V was clipped by 5 bases and J by 5 bases; unmatched bases: 17. Germline CDR1 reads MNHEY; CDR2 reads SMNVEV (reference sequence).

The V and J genes are TRBV13 and TRBJ2-7, with a tentative D call TRBD2 (5 bases). Germline assignment: CDR1 PRHDT and CDR2 FYEKMQ (reference sequence). CDR3 size: 16 residues. The V and J ends lost 7 bases and 2 bases respectively, with 21 bases between them. The CDR3 DNA follows: TGTGCCAGCACCCAAATTCAAGCGGCAACGACCTACGAGCAGTACTTC. Translated: CASTQIQAATTYEQYF.

This sequence joins TRBV9 and TRBJ1-5; D might be TRBD1 (6 bases). CDR3 length equals 15 residues. Trimming cost V 4 bases and J 0 bases, with 11 bases left between them. Per germline, CDR1 SGDLS and CDR2 YYNGEE. The DNA for the CDR3 is TGTGCCAGCAGCCAAGGACAGAATAGCAATCAGCCCCAGCATTTT. Translating it yields CASSQGQNSNQPQHF.

For this clone: This sample also contains other DNA sequences that code for the same CDR3. The V call is TRBV10-2, the J call TRBJ1-2, with 10 bases identical to TRBD1. The germline V gene encodes CDR1 WSHSY and CDR2 SAAADI. V lost 5 bases to trimming and J lost 8 bases; unmatched junction nucleotides: 8. The CDR3 runs 14 residues. The CDR3 here is CASSPGTGVGGYTF. DNA for the CDR3: TGCGCCAGCAGTCCCGGGACAGGGGTTGGGGGCTACACCTTC.

The J gene is TRBJ2-1, the V gene TRBV28; 10 bases agree with TRBD2. The V segment lost 6 bases and the J segment 5 bases; nucleotides outside the gene matches: 4. CDR3 size: 14 residues. Germline CDR1 and CDR2: MDHEN and SYDVKM. The DNA for the CDR3 is TGTGCCAGCAGCCGACTAGCGGGTCACAATGAGCAGTTCTTC. Protein: CASSRLAGHNEQFF.

The chain recombines TRBV6-5 with TRBJ1-1; the match to TRBD1 covers 7 bases. CDR1 and CDR2 (germline): MNHEY, SVGAGI. With 6 bases clipped from V and 8 bases from J, the junction kept 15 bases outside the gene matches. This CDR3 has 15 amino acids. The CDR3 region has the DNA TGTGCCAGCAGCGGACCCACAGGGGCCGTAGCGGAAGCTTTCTTT. Encoded protein: CASSGPTGAVAEAFF.

The genes are TRBV20-1 and TRBJ1-2, with 9 bases aligning to TRBD1. Germline V gene data show CDR1 as DFQATT and CDR2 as SNEGSKA (reference sequence). J was trimmed by 3 bases and V by 3 bases; bases with no gene match: 2. The CDR3 extends over 13 amino acids. DNA of the CDR3: TGCAGTGCTAGTACAGGGGGCGACTATGGCTACACCTTC. Protein sequence: CSASTGGDYGYTF.

This chain links TRBV7-9 with TRBJ1-1; 9 bases line up with TRBD1. V gave up 5 bases and J gave up 1 base; unmatched junction bases: 5. This CDR3 region has 15 residues. CDR1 is SEHNR, CDR2 FQNEAQ, per germline (reference sequence). CDR3 in DNA: TGTGCCAGCAGCCGAATGACAGGGGGGAACACTGAAGCTTTCTTT. Protein sequence: CASSRMTGGNTEAFF.

J is TRBJ2-7 and V is TRBV5-8, with a tentative D call TRBD1 (6 bases). Trimming removed 6 bases at V and 0 bases at J, with 13 bases between. Germline CDR1 and CDR2: SGHTS and YDEGEE. The CDR3 covers 14 residues. The CDR3 protein is CASKKQGSSYEQYF. The DNA for the CDR3 is TGTGCCAGCAAAAAACAGGGAAGCTCCTACGAGCAGTACTTC.

The chain is built from TRBV19 and TRBJ1-2; 8 bases match TRBD1. V lost 3 bases, J lost 0 bases, and 9 bases stayed unmatched. Per the germline V gene, CDR1 is LNHDA and CDR2 is SQIVND (reference sequence). The CDR3 spans 17 residues. CDR3 DNA sequence: TGTGCCAGTAGTATGGGGCAGGGGGCCGTGACTAACTATGGCTACACCTTC. It yields the protein CASSMGQGAVTNYGYTF.

This chain uses TRBV18 with TRBJ1-5; D is unclear. The CDR3 is made up of 13 amino acids. Germline V CDR1 and CDR2: KGHSH, LQKENI. V dropped 3 bases and J dropped 3 bases, with 6 bases sitting between them. CDR3: CASSPTDNQPQHF. The CDR3 DNA reads TGTGCCAGCTCACCTACAGACAATCAGCCCCAGCATTTT.